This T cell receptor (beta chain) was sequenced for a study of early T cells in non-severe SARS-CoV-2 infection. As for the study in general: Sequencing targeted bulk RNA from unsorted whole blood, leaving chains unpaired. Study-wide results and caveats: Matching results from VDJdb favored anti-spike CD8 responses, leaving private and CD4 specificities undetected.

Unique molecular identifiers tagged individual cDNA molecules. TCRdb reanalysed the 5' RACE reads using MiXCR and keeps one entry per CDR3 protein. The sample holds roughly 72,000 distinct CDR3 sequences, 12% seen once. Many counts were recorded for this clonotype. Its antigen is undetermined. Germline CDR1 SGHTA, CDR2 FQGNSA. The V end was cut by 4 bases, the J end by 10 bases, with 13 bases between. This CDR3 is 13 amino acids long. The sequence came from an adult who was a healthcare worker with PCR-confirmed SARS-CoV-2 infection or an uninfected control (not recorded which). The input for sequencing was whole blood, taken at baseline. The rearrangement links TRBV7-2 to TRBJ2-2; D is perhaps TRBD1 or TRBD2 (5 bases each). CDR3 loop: CASSYGTYVELFF. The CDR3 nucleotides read TGTGCCAGCAGCTATGGGACGTACGTGGAGCTGTTTTTT.